This record looks at one T cell receptor (beta chain) sequence and its context. This entry comes from a study of cytomegalovirus exposure and HLA in healthy donors. Primers included in the PCR were 60 Vbeta and 13 Jbeta primers. Profiled with immunoSEQ multiplex PCR; TCRdb holds only in-frame clones, not every one. The sample shows about 120,000 clones, 70% to 80% of them seen only once. The CDR3 is 17 amino acids. V lost 3 bases, J lost 0 bases, and 3 bases stayed unmatched. Per the germline V gene, CDR1 is SGHNT and CDR2 is YYREEE (reference sequence). What was sequenced was PBMCs. The TCR was taken from a woman aged 40 to 50 in good health and CMV-seropositive. The chain carries TRBV5-4 and TRBJ2-6, with TRBD1 matching 10 bases. Here the CDR3 DNA reads TGTGCCAGCAGCTCCGGGACAGGGGTCTCTGGGGCCAACGTCCTGACTTTC. Its protein product is CASSSGTGVSGANVLTF.